This T cell receptor (beta chain) was recorded in a study of T cells in localized non-small cell lung cancer. Study findings and constraints: Across samples, adjacent lung featured a median 57 of the top 100 tumor clones. Adjacent uninvolved lung had the highest clonality, suggesting focused antigen responses.

To note about this clone: Antigen unknown.

The repertoire was sequenced with immunoSEQ multiplex PCR; TCRdb's copy has only in-frame clones and lacks some. This sample has under 25,000 clones; roughly 90% occur once, and the top ten carry roughly a fifth. This clonotype originated in a man between 40 and 69 years old with stage I squamous cell lung carcinoma. Specimen: peripheral blood, collected before any cancer treatment.

The CDR3 coding sequence is TGTGCCAGCAGCCCCCCCACAGGGACGAGCTCCTACAATGAGCAGTTCTTC. It specifies CASSPPTGTSSYNEQFF. This chain connects TRBV9 to TRBJ2-1; possible D gene TRBD1, 6 bases. Trimming shortened V by 4 bases and J by 0 bases, and 17 bases separated the two germline ends. This CDR3 spans 17 amino acids. CDR1 is SGDLS and CDR2 is YYNGEE in the germline V gene.